These 15 T cell receptor beta chains share one sample of origin, sequenced in a study of cytomegalovirus exposure and HLA in healthy donors (TCRdb year 2017). The library was obtained by the immunoSEQ multiplex PCR assay. A mixture of 60 forward primers for TCR Vbeta segments and 13 reverse primers for TCR Jbeta segments was used in the multiplex PCR. Drawn from immuneACCESS, this table holds only the in-frame rearrangements with V and J called that TCRdb kept. Clones are partly lost; checked studies trace under half to an unresolved V gene and leave the rest unexplained. This sample comprises 130,000 or so clones, 75% of them detected only once. The ten top clones hold roughly 3% of the sample. The sample was PBMCs. All receptors come from a woman aged 40-49 years in good health and CMV-seropositive.

V gene TRBV19 combines with J gene TRBJ2-5; 13 bases are shared with TRBD2. V was clipped by 10 bases and J by 0 bases; unmatched bases: 2. CDR1 and CDR2 from the germline V gene are LNHDA and SQIVND (reference sequence). The CDR3 extends over 14 amino acids. CDR3 in DNA: TGTGCCACCGGACTAGCGGGGGACCAAGAGACCCAGTACTTC. Amino acids: CATGLAGDQETQYF.

The J gene is TRBJ1-2, the V gene TRBV6-5; TRBD1 is a possible D gene (5 bases). Trimming cost V 0 bases and J 4 bases, with 15 bases left between them. CDR1 is MNHEY, CDR2 SVGAGI, per germline. The CDR3 is made up of 16 amino acids. The CDR3 loop reads CASSYSAAGSGYGYTF. The CDR3 DNA sequence: TGTGCCAGCAGTTACTCGGCCGCAGGGTCTGGCTATGGCTACACCTTC.

V is TRBV7-6 and J is TRBJ1-2; TRBD1 matches at 8 bases. The CDR3 has 15 amino acids. Germline V lookup: CDR1 SGHVS, CDR2 FNYEAQ. The ends lost 4 bases at V and 2 bases at J; junction bases unmatched: 6. DNA of the CDR3: TGTGCCAGCAGCTCGGGACAGGCTTACAACTATGGCTACACCTTC. It is translated as CASSSGQAYNYGYTF.

This clone was seen more than once but under ten times. This sequence joins TRBV28 and TRBJ2-1; D not certain. CDR3 length: 13 amino acids. Deletions cut 2 bases from V and 4 bases from J, with 6 bases between. CDR1 and CDR2 from the germline V gene are MDHEN and SYDVKM. In DNA, the CDR3 is TGTGCCAGCAGTTTAAATCCTTACAATGAGCAGTTCTTC. It yields the protein CASSLNPYNEQFF.

This chain joins TRBV6-5 and TRBJ1-3; D may be TRBD1 (6 bases). V was cut by 4 bases and J by 2 bases, with 15 bases left in between. The CDR3 covers 16 residues. Germline V gene data show CDR1 as MNHEY and CDR2 as SVGAGI. The CDR3: CASSLQGNGPGNTIYF. Here the CDR3 DNA reads TGTGCCAGCAGTTTGCAGGGGAATGGGCCTGGAAACACCATATATTTT.

The chain employs TRBV30 and TRBJ2-5; D call uncertain. CDR3 size: 13 residues. The germline V gene has CDR1 GTSNPN and CDR2 SVGIG (reference sequence). Trimming removed 1 base from V and 2 bases from J, with 8 bases in between. The CDR3 loop reads CAWSAQAQETQYF. CDR3 sequence (DNA): TGTGCCTGGAGTGCCCAGGCACAAGAGACCCAGTACTTC. The complete variable domain, with remaining parts taken from reference TRBV30 and TRBJ2-5, reads SQTIHQWPATLVQPVGSPLSLECTVEGTSNPNLYWYRQAAGRGLQLLFYSVGIGQISSEVPQNLSASRPQDRQFILSSKKLLLSDSGFYLCAWSAQAQETQYFGPGTRLLVL.

The chain couples TRBV2 to TRBJ1-2, with a weak D call TRBD1 (6 bases). V was pared by 2 bases and J by 4 bases, with 17 bases between. The CDR3 has 16 amino acids. CDR1 SNHLY and CDR2 FYNNEI come from the germline V gene. The CDR3 DNA reads as TGTGCCAGCAGTGAAAGGAGTAACAGGGTATCCTATGGCTACACCTTC. This encodes CASSERSNRVSYGYTF.

The chain joins TRBV25-1 to TRBJ1-2; TRBD1 aligns across 11 bases. CDR3 length: 16 amino acids. The germline CDR1 and CDR2 sequences are MGHDK and SYGVNS. V shed 2 bases, J shed 4 bases, and the junction held 6 bases outside the gene matches. This CDR3 is CASSERTGGNFYGYTF. CDR3 sequence (DNA): TGTGCCAGCAGTGAACGGACAGGGGGCAATTTCTATGGCTACACCTTC.

The rearrangement uses TRBV5-1 and TRBJ2-5; 9 bases align to TRBD2. The CDR3 runs 16 residues. Germline V CDR1 and CDR2: SGHRS, YFSETQ. The V gene end was trimmed by 0 bases and the J gene end by 4 bases; junction bases not matched to a gene: 7. CDR3 protein: CASSLGGRASTETQYF. The DNA of the CDR3 is TGCGCCAGCAGCTTGGGCGGGAGGGCCAGTACAGAGACCCAGTACTTC.

This clone was seen a few times. The rearrangement uses TRBV6-1 and TRBJ1-1; TRBD1 is a possible D gene (5 bases). Germline V lookup: CDR1 MNHNS, CDR2 SASEGT. V was cut by 7 bases and J by 10 bases, with 10 bases left in between. The CDR3 is 10 amino acids. CDR3 in DNA: TGTGCCAGCACCAGGGTACTAGCTTTCTTT. It yields the protein CASTRVLAFF.

The rearrangement joins TRBV5-6 to TRBJ1-1; 8 positions agree with TRBD1. Trimming at V came to 4 bases and at J to 4 bases, leaving 9 bases not matched to a gene. CDR3 length: 15 amino acids. Germline V lookup: CDR1 SGHDT, CDR2 YYEEEE. In nucleotides, the CDR3 is TGTGCCAGCAGCCTGAGACAGGGGCGGATCACTGAAGCTTTCTTT. The encoded protein is CASSLRQGRITEAFF.

This sequence joins TRBV9 and TRBJ2-1; tentatively, D is TRBD2 (6 bases). Germline CDR1 SGDLS, CDR2 YYNGEE. This CDR3 spans 15 amino acids. With 3 bases removed from V and 9 bases from J, the gap between germline ends came to 19 bases. In DNA, the CDR3 is TGTGCCAGCAGCGCGGTGGGACTGGCGGAAATTGAGCAGTTCTTC. This sequence encodes CASSAVGLAEIEQFF.

The rearrangement links TRBV5-4 to TRBJ1-2; the D is unclear. This CDR3 is built from 11 residues. Trimming left V 1 base short and J 10 bases short, with 8 bases between. Germline V CDR1 and CDR2: SGHNT, YYREEE (reference sequence). CDR3 in amino acids: CASSLLVAYTF. For the CDR3, the DNA is TGTGCCAGCAGCTTGCTGGTGGCCTACACCTTC.

The chain carries TRBV19 and TRBJ1-1; weak D call: TRBD1 (6 bases). The V end lost 10 bases, the J end lost 0 bases, and 24 bases lay between the germline ends. Germline CDR1 LNHDA, CDR2 SQIVND (reference sequence). CDR3 length: 17 amino acids. The CDR3 bases are TGTGCCACCCACCTAACAGGGTTCGGCGCAATGAACACTGAAGCTTTCTTT. Residues: CATHLTGFGAMNTEAFF.

The J gene is TRBJ2-7, the V gene TRBV18; 8 nucleotides line up with TRBD2. V trimming: 8 bases; J trimming: 4 bases; junction bases outside the gene matches: 10. Germline V CDR1 and CDR2: KGHSH, LQKENI. There are 14 residues in the CDR3. The CDR3 loop reads CASTPGGALYEQYF. CDR3 nucleotides: TGTGCCAGCACCCCGGGAGGGGCCCTATACGAGCAGTACTTC.